A selection of T cell receptor beta chains follows, all from one sample in a study of cytomegalovirus exposure and HLA in healthy donors. Using immunoSEQ multiplex PCR, the repertoire was profiled, and TCRdb retains in-frame clones only, with some absent. Here the sample spans some 130,000 clones, around 80% being singletons. The specimen sequenced was PBMCs. Source of these receptors: a man aged 35 to 55 in good health and CMV-seropositive. CDR3s include the opening cysteine and the closing phenylalanine or tryptophan. Fields, in order: J gene, clone size, V gene, D gene, CDR3 DNA, CDR3 protein. D genes are given only for firm matches. The listing skips clone size in some rows; elsewhere it reads once, few, many or a size class.

TRBJ1-3	once	TRBV30	.	TGTGCCTGGAGTGTACTTAGAATATCCTCTGGAAACACCATATATTTT	CAWSVLRISSGNTIYF
TRBJ2-7	.	TRBV5-1	.	TGCGCCAGCAGCTTGAGTAGCGCGGGTGAGCAGTACTTC	CASSLSSAGEQYF
TRBJ1-1	.	TRBV11-2	.	TGTGCCAGCCTTCCCTTAGTTCCTGAAGCTTTCTTT	CASLPLVPEAFF
TRBJ2-4	.	TRBV29-1	TRBD1	TGCAGCGTAGAAAGCGGACAGGGAAACATTCAGTACTTC	CSVESGQGNIQYF
TRBJ2-5	.	TRBV18	TRBD2	TGTGCCAGCTCACCACTGGCTAGCGGGAGTGCAGGGAAAGAGACCCAGTACTTC	CASSPLASGSAGKETQYF
TRBJ1-1	.	TRBV6-6	TRBD1	TGTGCCAGCAGCGACCCGGGAGAACAACAGGGGACTGAAGCTTTCTTT	CASSDPGEQQGTEAFF
TRBJ1-2	.	TRBV30	.	TGTGCCTGGAGTCCCTGGGAGGGGACGGATGGCTACACCTTC	CAWSPWEGTDGYTF
TRBJ1-2	.	TRBV27	TRBD1	TGTGCCAGCAGCCCCGACAGGGGACGTGGCTACACCTTC	CASSPDRGRGYTF
TRBJ1-1	.	TRBV5-1	TRBD1	TGCGCCAGCAGCTTGGGGGGCAGGGGGTCAACTGAAGCTTTCTTT	CASSLGGRGSTEAFF
TRBJ2-5	.	TRBV6-6	TRBD2	TGTGCCAGCAAGAGGGGACTAGCGGGAGAAGAGACCCAGTACTTC	CASKRGLAGEETQYF
TRBJ2-7	.	TRBV5-4	TRBD2	TGTGCCAGCAGCTTAGGTACTAGCGGGAGTTACGAGCAGTACTTC	CASSLGTSGSYEQYF
TRBJ2-7	.	TRBV19	TRBD1	TGTGCCAGTAGTATACGGACAGGGGGGAGTTACGAGCAGTACTTC	CASSIRTGGSYEQYF
TRBJ2-2	.	TRBV6-5	TRBD2	TGTGCCAGCAGTTCCGGGACTAGCGGAATCGGGGAGCTGTTTTTT	CASSSGTSGIGELFF
TRBJ1-4	.	TRBV30	.	TGTGCCTGGAGTGTTGGACAGCAGAATGAAAAACTGTTTTTT	CAWSVGQQNEKLFF
TRBJ2-7	.	TRBV2	.	TGTGCCAGCAGTGAAGTCGGAGGGGGCATGGAGTACTTC	CASSEVGGGMEYF
TRBJ2-5	.	TRBV12-5	.	TGTGCTAGTGCCAGGGAGGTGGAGACCCAGTACTTC	CASAREVETQYF
TRBJ2-7	.	TRBV11-3	TRBD1	TGTGCCAGCAGCCCCGGACAGGGGGACGAGCAGTACTTC	CASSPGQGDEQYF
TRBJ1-4	.	TRBV7-8	.	TGTGCCAGCAGCAACACTGTGGGACTTAATGAAAAACTGTTTTTT	CASSNTVGLNEKLFF
TRBJ1-5	.	TRBV5-8	.	TGTGCCAGCAGCTTCTACAGGTATGATCAGCCCCAGCATTTT	CASSFYRYDQPQHF
TRBJ2-7	.	TRBV2	.	TGTGCCAGCAAGAGCGAGTTCACAACCTACGAGCAGTACTTC	CASKSEFTTYEQYF
TRBJ1-1	.	TRBV18	.	TGTGCCAGCTCACAAACGAGCAGGGACACTGAAGCTTTCTTT	CASSQTSRDTEAFF
TRBJ1-5	once	TRBV30	.	TGTGCCTGGAGTTACCGCGCGGGCAATCAGCCCCAGCATTTT	CAWSYRAGNQPQHF
TRBJ2-2	.	TRBV7-9	.	TGTGCCAGCAGTACAGGGAACACCGGGGAGCTGTTTTTT	CASSTGNTGELFF
TRBJ1-4	few	TRBV6-6	TRBD1	TGTGCCAGCAGCACCGGGACAGGGTTTCGTTTTGAAAAACTGTTTTTT	CASSTGTGFRFEKLFF
TRBJ1-1	once	TRBV27	TRBD1	TGTGCCAGCAGTGCTGGACAGGGTAGCACTGAAGCTTTCTTT	CASSAGQGSTEAFF
TRBJ1-2	.	TRBV19	.	TGTGCCAGTAGTTCCCAGAGGAACCTCTATGGCTACACCTTC	CASSSQRNLYGYTF
TRBJ2-7	.	TRBV10-3	.	TGTGCCATCAGTGGATACCTAAATCGGACTCGCGAGCAGTACTTC	CAISGYLNRTREQYF
TRBJ1-3	.	TRBV30	.	TGTGCCTACCAATGGGCCTCTGGAAACACCATATATTTT	CAYQWASGNTIYF
TRBJ2-1	once	TRBV4-2	TRBD2	TGTGCCAGCAGCCAAGTTATGTCTAGCGGGGATGGTGAGCAGTTCTTC	CASSQVMSSGDGEQFF
TRBJ1-1	.	TRBV7-6	.	TGTGCCAGCAGCTTGAGCCAGAACACTGAAGCTTTCTTT	CASSLSQNTEAFF
TRBJ1-4	once	TRBV5-6	TRBD1	TGTGCCAGCAGCCGGATACAGGGGACGGGTGAAAAACTGTTTTTT	CASSRIQGTGEKLFF
TRBJ2-7	.	TRBV30	.	TGTGCCTGGAGTGTAGCGCTAGCAGGCTACGAGCAGTACTTC	CAWSVALAGYEQYF
TRBJ2-3	few	TRBV2	.	TGTGCCAGCAACGGGGAAACGCAGTATTTT	CASNGETQYF
TRBJ2-5	.	TRBV5-4	TRBD1	TGTGCCAGCAGCTTGTGGGGACAGGAGAAGCAAGAGACCCAGTACTTC	CASSLWGQEKQETQYF
TRBJ1-2	few	TRBV30	TRBD1	TGTGCCTGGAGTGCGATGACAGGGGGCAACTATGGCTACACCTTC	CAWSAMTGGNYGYTF
TRBJ2-1	.	TRBV5-1	TRBD2	TGCGCCAGCAGCTCGGCGGGAGGAGTGGTAGGTGAGCAGTTCTTC	CASSSAGGVVGEQFF
TRBJ1-5	.	TRBV30	.	TGTGCCTGGAGAGAACAGGGTAGCAATCAGCCCCAGCATTTT	CAWREQGSNQPQHF
TRBJ2-5	.	TRBV12-5	TRBD1	TGTGCTAGTGGTTGGACAGGGGTCGTAGAGACCCAGTACTTC	CASGWTGVVETQYF
TRBJ2-7	.	TRBV5-6	TRBD1	TGTGCCAGCAGCAAGGGACAGAGAAGCTCCTACGAGCAGTACTTC	CASSKGQRSSYEQYF
TRBJ1-1	.	TRBV18	.	TGTGCCAGCTCACCACAGCGGGTGAACACTGAAGCTTTCTTT	CASSPQRVNTEAFF
TRBJ2-7	.	TRBV13	TRBD1	TGTGCCAGCAGCATCCAGACAGGGCACTCCTACGAGCAGTACTTC	CASSIQTGHSYEQYF
TRBJ1-6	.	TRBV19	.	TGTGCCAGTAGTACCGACAGGAGATATAATTCACCCCTCCACTTT	CASSTDRRYNSPLHF
TRBJ2-7	.	TRBV11-3	TRBD2	TGTGCCAGCAGCACCGGGACTAGCGGGTACGAGCAGTACTTC	CASSTGTSGYEQYF
TRBJ2-7	.	TRBV27	.	TGTGCCAGCAGTCCCTCGTCGGGGGAAGAAACCTACGAGCAGTACTTC	CASSPSSGEETYEQYF
TRBJ1-5	.	TRBV4-1	.	TGCGCCAGCAGCCAGGGCGGCAATCAGCCCCAGCATTTT	CASSQGGNQPQHF
TRBJ2-1	.	TRBV7-3	TRBD1	TGTGCCAGCAGTACCTCCGGGACAGGGGGCTACAATGAGCAGTTCTTC	CASSTSGTGGYNEQFF
TRBJ2-1	.	TRBV10-2	.	TGCGCCAGCTTAGAACAGTTTAATGAGCAGTTCTTC	CASLEQFNEQFF
TRBJ1-1	.	TRBV19	.	TGTGCCAGTGGTCAGGGCTGGGGTTCTGAAGCTTTCTTT	CASGQGWGSEAFF
TRBJ2-5	.	TRBV15	.	TGTGCCACCCGGGGGACAGAAGAGACCCAGTACTTC	CATRGTEETQYF
TRBJ2-4	.	TRBV29-1	.	TGCAGCGTTTGCCTAGTGGGAGTCGTCAAAAACATTCAGTACTTC	CSVCLVGVVKNIQYF
TRBJ2-1	.	TRBV11-2	TRBD2	TGTGCCAGCAGCTTAGTAGGCGGGAGTTTCCACAATGAGCAGTTCTTC	CASSLVGGSFHNEQFF
TRBJ1-3	.	TRBV28	.	TGTGCCAGCAGCCCTGGGAGGGGGGAAGGTGGAAACACCATATATTTT	CASSPGRGEGGNTIYF
TRBJ1-2	.	TRBV14	.	TGTGCCAGCAGCCCCAATCTAGGTCGATATGGCTACACCTTC	CASSPNLGRYGYTF
TRBJ2-7	.	TRBV6-1	.	TGTGCCAGCAGAACTTACTACGAGCAGTACTTC	CASRTYYEQYF